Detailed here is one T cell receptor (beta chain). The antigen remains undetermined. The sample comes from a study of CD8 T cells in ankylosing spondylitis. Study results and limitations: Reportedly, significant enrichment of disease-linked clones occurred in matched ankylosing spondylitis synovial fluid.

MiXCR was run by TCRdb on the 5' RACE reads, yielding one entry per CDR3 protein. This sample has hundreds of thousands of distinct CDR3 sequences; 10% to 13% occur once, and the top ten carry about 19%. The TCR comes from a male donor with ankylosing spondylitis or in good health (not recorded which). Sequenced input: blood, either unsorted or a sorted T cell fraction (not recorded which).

The CDR3 region has the DNA TGCGCCAGCACCGCCTCGGAGAGGGACCGCTCCTACGAGCAGTACTTC. Amino acids: CASTASERDRSYEQYF. The chain joins TRBV5-1 to TRBJ2-7; D tentatively fits TRBD1 or TRBD2 (5 bases each). Germline CDR1 is SGHRS and CDR2 is YFSETQ. Trimming removed 6 bases from V and 0 bases from J, with 19 bases in between. This CDR3 has 16 residues.